This passage covers 28 T cell receptor beta chains from one sample sequenced in a study of preoperative IRX-2 immunotherapy in early breast cancer. Here immunoSEQ multiplex PCR was the method, and the copy in TCRdb shows in-frame clones only, minus some. This sample has about 62,000 clones, with roughly 94% found just once. Documented treatment: preoperative locoregional IRX-2 cytokine immunotherapy. Sampling was conducted from a patient treated with IRX-2 immunotherapy. The receptors derive from a human donor with breast cancer.

The rearrangement uses TRBV11-2 and TRBJ2-1, with TRBD2 identical over 7 bases. Germline CDR1 and CDR2: SGHAT and FQNNGV. The junction had 5 bases not matched to a gene; V was cut back by 3 bases and J by 3 bases. The CDR3 loop spans 15 amino acids. CDR3 sequence (DNA): TGTGCCAGCAGCTTTGAAGCGGGACGCTACAATGAGCAGTTCTTC. It is translated as CASSFEAGRYNEQFF.

The rearrangement links TRBV6-5 to TRBJ2-3; D gene ambiguous. Germline-derived CDR1 and CDR2 are MNHEY and SVGAGI. The CDR3 contains 16 residues. V was clipped by 1 base and J by 2 bases, with 13 bases between them. The CDR3 region is CASSYYWAISTDTQYF. CDR3 in DNA: TGTGCCAGCAGTTACTATTGGGCAATTTCCACAGATACGCAGTATTTT.

The chain uses TRBV28 and TRBJ2-3; TRBD1 is a possible D gene (5 bases). The CDR3 is 16 residues long. In germline, CDR1 is MDHEN, CDR2 SYDVKM. Between the trimmed V and J ends, which lost 5 bases and 0 bases, there was a span of 15 bases. CDR3 DNA sequence: TGTGCCAGCAGTCCGCCCGGTGCAGGGAGCACAGATACGCAGTATTTT. Residues: CASSPPGAGSTDTQYF. Using reference TRBV28 and TRBJ2-3 for the parts outside the CDR3, the full variable domain is DVKVTQSSRYLVKRTGEKVFLECVQDMDHENMFWYRQDPGLGLRLIYFSYDVKMKEKGDIPEGYSVSREKKERFSLILESASTNQTSMYLCASSPPGAGSTDTQYFGPGTRLTVL.

Only one count was recorded for this clone. The gene calls are TRBV15 and TRBJ2-1, with 10 positions matching TRBD1. Losses at the gene ends were 4 bases for V and 9 bases for J; bases not matched to a gene: 6. Germline lookup yields CDR1 LNHNV and CDR2 YYDKDF (reference sequence). CDR3 length: 14 amino acids. CDR3: CATSKDRGRGEQFF. CDR3 coding DNA: TGTGCCACCAGCAAAGACAGGGGGCGCGGTGAGCAGTTCTTC.

The genes are TRBV5-4 and TRBJ2-5, with unresolved D. CDR3 length: 13 amino acids. V was clipped by 3 bases and J by 5 bases, with 11 bases between them. Germline lookup yields CDR1 SGHNT and CDR2 YYREEE (reference sequence). The CDR3 coding sequence is TGTGCCAGCAGCTCGAAAGGGTGGGAGACCCAGTACTTC. This encodes CASSSKGWETQYF.

This chain joins TRBV11-2 and TRBJ2-2, with TRBD1 matching over 7 bases. This CDR3 is built from 14 residues. Losses at the gene ends were 3 bases for V and 6 bases for J; bases not matched to a gene: 4. Germline V gene sequence: CDR1 SGHAT, CDR2 FQNNGV. Here the CDR3 reads CASSFDRDAGELFF. The CDR3 DNA follows: TGTGCCAGCAGCTTTGACAGGGACGCCGGGGAGCTGTTTTTT. Looking up the rest from reference TRBV11-2 and TRBJ2-2 gives the full variable domain: EAGVAQSPRYKIIEKRQSVAFWCNPISGHATLYWYQQILGQGPKLLIQFQNNGVVDDSQLPKDRFSAERLKGVDSTLKIQPAKLEDSAVYLCASSFDRDAGELFFGEGSRLTVL.

V usage is TRBV7-2 and J usage is TRBJ2-4, with 10 positions matching TRBD1. CDR3 length equals 17 residues. Trimming cost V 1 base and J 3 bases; bases outside gene matches: 6. Germline assignment: CDR1 SGHTA and CDR2 FQGNSA. CDR3 sequence reads: CASSLVGTGALKNIQYF. The CDR3 nucleotides read TGTGCCAGCAGCTTAGTTGGGACAGGGGCCCTCAAAAACATTCAGTACTTC.

The chain recombines TRBV10-3 with TRBJ2-1; unclear D gene. Germline CDR1 reads ENHRY; CDR2 reads SYGVKD. V dropped 6 bases and J dropped 5 bases, with 8 bases sitting between them. CDR3 length: 12 residues. DNA of the CDR3: TGTGCCATCAGGGCGTCAAACAATGAGCAGTTCTTC. Amino acid sequence: CAIRASNNEQFF.

The rearrangement links TRBV18 to TRBJ2-2; D gene uncertain. The V and J ends lost 3 bases and 2 bases respectively, with 7 bases between them. Germline-derived CDR1 and CDR2 are KGHSH and LQKENI. This CDR3 comprises 14 residues. CDR3 loop: CASSPNSNTGELFF. The CDR3, as DNA: TGTGCCAGCTCACCGAACTCAAACACCGGGGAGCTGTTTTTT.

V gene TRBV5-1 combines with J gene TRBJ2-7; possible D gene TRBD1, 7 bases. This CDR3 is built from 15 residues. Trimming stripped 3 bases from V and 7 bases from J, with 20 bases between. Germline-derived CDR1 and CDR2 are SGHRS and YFSETQ. In nucleotides, the CDR3 is TGCGCCAGCAGCTCCGCGGGACAGAACGATGTTGAGCAGTACTTC. It encodes CASSSAGQNDVEQYF.

The CDR3 protein is CASSFYWGVNSPLHF. CDR3 nucleotide sequence: TGTGCCAGCAGCTTTTACTGGGGCGTTAATTCACCCCTCCACTTT. The chain is built from TRBV5-5 and TRBJ1-6; perhaps TRBD1 as D (5 bases). The CDR3 sequence is 15 residues long. Germline CDR1 SGHKS, CDR2 YYEKEE (reference sequence). V was shortened by 2 bases and J by 6 bases, with 12 bases between the two germline ends.

The rearrangement uses TRBV5-4 and TRBJ1-1; D remains unclear. Germline V gene sequence: CDR1 SGHNT, CDR2 YYREEE (reference sequence). The CDR3 spans 16 residues. Trimming cost V 1 base and J 1 base, with 14 bases left between them. CDR3 coding DNA: TGTGCCAGCAGCTTGCCTAGGGAGGGAAGGAACACTGAAGCTTTCTTT. Translated: CASSLPREGRNTEAFF. The full variable domain, rest sourced from reference TRBV5-4 and TRBJ1-1, is ETGVTQSPTHLIKTRGQQVTLRCSSQSGHNTVSWYQQALGQGPQFIFQYYREEENGRGNFPPRFSGLQFPNYSSELNVNALELDDSALYLCASSLPREGRNTEAFFGQGTRLTVV.

V usage is TRBV7-6 and J usage is TRBJ1-2; TRBD1 matches at 7 bases. The germline gives CDR1 SGHVS, CDR2 FNYEAQ. V shed 5 bases, J shed 2 bases, and the junction held 2 bases outside the gene matches. CDR3 length equals 13 residues. CDR3 coding DNA: TGTGCCAGCAGCCCGGGACAGAACTATGGCTACACCTTC. It encodes CASSPGQNYGYTF.

J is TRBJ1-1 and V is TRBV5-1; D ambiguous. CDR3 length equals 12 residues. Germline loops: CDR1 SGHRS, CDR2 YFSETQ. Between the trimmed V and J ends, which lost 2 bases and 11 bases, there was a span of 13 bases. CDR3 DNA sequence: TGCGCCAGCAGCTTCCCCGACGGGGATGCTTTCTTT. Protein product: CASSFPDGDAFF. Full variable domain (remainder filled in from reference TRBV5-1 and TRBJ1-1): KAGVTQTPRYLIKTRGQQVTLSCSPISGHRSVSWYQQTPGQGLQFLFEYFSETQRNKGNFPGRFSGRQFSNSRSEMNVSTLELGDSALYLCASSFPDGDAFFGQGTRLTVV.

This clone appeared a single time. The chain carries TRBV7-9 and TRBJ2-5; D remains ambiguous. Germline CDR1 SEHNR, CDR2 FQNEAQ (reference sequence). The CDR3 is 12 amino acids. Trimming took 5 bases from V and 6 from J, leaving 10 bases between them. The CDR3 region is CASSAELKTQYF. DNA for the CDR3: TGTGCCAGCAGCGCCGAGTTGAAGACCCAGTACTTC.

CDR3 residues: CASSQRATNARRQETQYF. In DNA, the CDR3 is TGCGCCAGCAGCCAACGAGCGACTAACGCCCGGAGGCAAGAGACCCAGTACTTC. The chain uses TRBV4-1 and TRBJ2-5; the D gene is possibly TRBD2 (5 bases). The CDR3 contains 18 residues. V was pared by 2 bases and J by 2 bases, with 21 bases between. Germline V gene lookup returns CDR1 MGHRA and CDR2 YSYEKL.

This chain joins TRBV5-1 and TRBJ2-7; a possible D gene is TRBD2 (7 bases). V was pared by 5 bases and J by 7 bases, with 13 bases between. The CDR3 runs 12 residues. CDR1 and CDR2 (germline): SGHRS, YFSETQ. The CDR3 DNA sequence: TGCGCCAGCAGGGGGGAGGGGACAGAGCAGTACTTC. It translates to CASRGEGTEQYF.

This clone was observed once. The gene calls are TRBV29-1 and TRBJ1-1; a possible D gene is TRBD1 (6 bases). The V end lost 6 bases, the J end lost 3 bases, and 17 bases lay between the germline ends. CDR1 is SQVTM, CDR2 ANQGSEA, per germline. The CDR3 contains 14 residues. This CDR3 reads CSVREGDLYTEAFF. The CDR3 bases are TGCAGCGTCCGTGAGGGGGATCTATACACTGAAGCTTTCTTT.

V and J are TRBV15 and TRBJ1-6; D gene ambiguous. This CDR3 has 14 residues. The V and J ends lost 5 bases and 12 bases respectively, with 17 bases between them. Germline lookup yields CDR1 LNHNV and CDR2 YYDKDF (reference sequence). The CDR3 spells CATSPTVGWGPLHF. CDR3 nucleotides: TGTGCCACCAGCCCCACGGTGGGGTGGGGACCCCTCCACTTT.

This chain uses TRBV4-2 with TRBJ2-5, with 11 bases matching TRBD2. The CDR3 spans 16 residues. CDR1 and CDR2 (germline): LGHNA, YNFKEQ. V dropped 1 base and J dropped 7; count of bases not matched to a gene: 8. Written as DNA, the CDR3 is TGTGCCAGCAGCCAAGTTCCCGGTCTAGCGGGAGGGACCCAGTACTTC. This translates into CASSQVPGLAGGTQYF.

This chain uses TRBV5-1 with TRBJ2-7; D might be TRBD1 (5 bases). Per the germline V gene, CDR1 is SGHRS and CDR2 is YFSETQ. The CDR3 runs 12 residues. V gave up 3 bases and J gave up 6 bases, with 10 bases separating them. The CDR3 DNA sequence: TGCGCCAGCAGCTCAGGGTCTTCCGAGCAGTACTTC. Protein: CASSSGSSEQYF.

The chain has TRBV4-2 and TRBJ2-3, with D possibly TRBD2 on 6 matching bases. Germline V gene lookup returns CDR1 LGHNA and CDR2 YNFKEQ. The V and J ends lost 6 bases and 0 bases respectively, with 10 bases between them. This CDR3 spans 14 amino acids. CDR3 sequence: CASRPGLSTDTQYF. DNA for the CDR3: TGTGCCAGCAGGCCGGGACTCAGCACAGATACGCAGTATTTT.

This clone was seen only a few times. The chain carries TRBV18 and TRBJ1-2, with D unresolved. The V end lost 5 bases, the J end lost 0 bases, and 10 bases lay between the germline ends. The CDR3 is 14 amino acids. Germline values: CDR1 KGHSH, CDR2 LQKENI. CDR3 DNA: TGTGCCAGCTCATACGGACCAGCTAACTATGGCTACACCTTC. The encoded protein is CASSYGPANYGYTF.

In nucleotides, the CDR3 is TGTGCCATCAGTGAGTATAGCGGCTCCTACGAGCAGTACTTC. Translating it yields CAISEYSGSYEQYF. The chain combines TRBV10-3 with TRBJ2-7; maybe TRBD2 (6 bases). This CDR3 comprises 14 residues. Trimming removed 1 base from V and 0 bases from J, with 7 bases in between. The germline gives CDR1 ENHRY, CDR2 SYGVKD.

The chain carries TRBV18 and TRBJ2-3; 7 bases line up with TRBD1. The V gene end was trimmed by 3 bases and the J gene end by 4 bases; junction bases not matched to a gene: 4. The CDR3 has 14 amino acids. Germline V gene lookup returns CDR1 KGHSH and CDR2 LQKENI. Here the CDR3 DNA reads TGTGCCAGCTCACCTGGCCAGGGGGCAGATACGCAGTATTTT. It yields the protein CASSPGQGADTQYF.

The chain links TRBV5-1 to TRBJ2-3; 8 nucleotides agree with TRBD2. Germline V gives CDR1 SGHRS, CDR2 YFSETQ. This CDR3 region has 15 residues. V lost 1 base to trimming and J lost 5 bases; unmatched junction nucleotides: 6. The CDR3 DNA is TGCGCCAGCAGCTTGCCCAGCGGGGGCCGAGATACGCAGTATTTT. The encoded protein is CASSLPSGGRDTQYF.

The CDR3 nucleotides read TGTGCCAGCAGGTCCGGACAGGTTAACACTGAAGCTTTCTTT. It codes for CASRSGQVNTEAFF. The chain couples TRBV6-6 to TRBJ1-1; TRBD1 aligns across 7 bases. Trimming took 6 bases from V and 2 from J; bases not matched to a gene: 6. Germline CDR1 reads MNHNY; CDR2 reads SVGAGI (reference sequence). The CDR3 has 14 residues.

V usage is TRBV5-6 and J usage is TRBJ2-3; 13 bases line up with TRBD2. From germline, CDR1 is SGHDT and CDR2 YYEEEE. The junction had 6 bases not matched to a gene; V was cut back by 0 bases and J by 2 bases. The CDR3 loop spans 18 amino acids. In DNA form, the CDR3 reads TGTGCCAGCAGCTTGGCCCGGACTAGCGGGGGACCCACAGATACGCAGTATTTT. It codes for CASSLARTSGGPTDTQYF.